The 4 T cell receptor beta chains below all came from one sample that was sequenced in a study of cytomegalovirus exposure and HLA in healthy donors. Primers included in the PCR were 60 Vbeta and 13 Jbeta primers. TCRdb keeps only in-frame clones here, not all; method: immunoSEQ multiplex PCR. This sample has approximately 120,000 clones, with 81% found just once. The sample consisted of PBMCs. Receptors were obtained from a man younger than 30 in good health and CMV-seropositive.

The chain combines TRBV15 with TRBJ1-1; weak D call: TRBD1 (5 bases). CDR3 length: 16 amino acids. The V gene lost 0 bases and the J gene lost 1 base, with 12 bases spanning the gap. Germline CDR1 and CDR2: LNHNV and YYDKDF (reference sequence). The CDR3 nucleotides are TGTGCCACCAGCAGAGACCTAATCGGACAGAACACTGAAGCTTTCTTT. Translated, it gives CATSRDLIGQNTEAFF.

The chain employs TRBV13 and TRBJ2-2; 9 bases line up with TRBD2. The CDR3 consists of 14 residues. The junction had 4 bases not matched to a gene; V was cut back by 6 bases and J by 5 bases. Per germline, CDR1 PRHDT and CDR2 FYEKMQ (reference sequence). DNA of the CDR3: TGTGCCAGCAGACCAGCGGGAGGAACCGGGGAGCTGTTTTTT. This codes for CASRPAGGTGELFF.

This sequence joins TRBV7-7 and TRBJ2-2; 7 nucleotides agree with TRBD2. Trimming at V came to 5 bases and at J to 3 bases, leaving 6 bases not matched to a gene. Germline CDR1 is SSHAT and CDR2 is FNYEAQ (reference sequence). The CDR3 sequence is 15 residues long. This CDR3 reads CASSPTRGDTGELFF. The CDR3 DNA follows: TGTGCCAGCAGCCCAACACGGGGGGACACCGGGGAGCTGTTTTTT.

The chain combines TRBV5-4 with TRBJ1-2; no clear D gene. The germline V gene has CDR1 SGHNT and CDR2 YYREEE (reference sequence). Trimming pared 2 bases from V and 0 bases from J, leaving 14 bases between. The CDR3 is 16 residues long. In DNA, the CDR3 is TGTGCCAGCAGCTTTTTCATTGACTGGACTAACTATGGCTACACCTTC. It codes for CASSFFIDWTNYGYTF.